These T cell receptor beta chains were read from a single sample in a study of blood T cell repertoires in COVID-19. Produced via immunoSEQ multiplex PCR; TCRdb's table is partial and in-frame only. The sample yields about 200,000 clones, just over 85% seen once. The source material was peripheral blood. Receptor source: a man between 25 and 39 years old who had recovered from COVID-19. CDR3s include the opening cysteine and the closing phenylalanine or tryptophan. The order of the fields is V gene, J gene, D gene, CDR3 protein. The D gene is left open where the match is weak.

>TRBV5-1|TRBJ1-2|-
CASSLVGDLVYGYTF
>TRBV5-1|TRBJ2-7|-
CASSLQPGDEQYF
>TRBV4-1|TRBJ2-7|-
CASSPRDTAYEQYF
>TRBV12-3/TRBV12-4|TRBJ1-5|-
CASGGEQWMSQHF
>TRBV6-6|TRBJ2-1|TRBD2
CASRDGTSEYNEQFF
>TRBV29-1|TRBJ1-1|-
CSAQDYTEAFF
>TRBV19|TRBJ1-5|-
CATSWSVNSNQPQHF
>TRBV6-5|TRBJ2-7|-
CASKVGGSNSYEQYF
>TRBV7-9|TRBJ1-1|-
CASSLGNTKIEAFF
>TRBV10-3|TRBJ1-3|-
CAILAGNTIYF
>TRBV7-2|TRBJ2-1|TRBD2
CASSLLAGEAYNEQFF
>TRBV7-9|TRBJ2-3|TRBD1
CASSFAQGTDTQYF
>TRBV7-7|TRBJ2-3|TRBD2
CASSPGTSGGLDTQYF
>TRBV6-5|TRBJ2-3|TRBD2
CASSGTSGTDTQYF
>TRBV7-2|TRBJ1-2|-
CASRPPGALFPHGYTF
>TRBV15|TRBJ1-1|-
CATSRDLTVNTEAFF
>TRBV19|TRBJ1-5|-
CASSMSAGGNQPQHF
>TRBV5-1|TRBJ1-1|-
CASSPGRGANTEAFF
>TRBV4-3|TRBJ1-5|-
CASSQGRGPQHF
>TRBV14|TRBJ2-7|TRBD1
CASSHDRGLYEQYF
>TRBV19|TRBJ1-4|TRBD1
CASSGPPGQGLSTNEKLFF
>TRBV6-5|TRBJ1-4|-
CASSPDRTYEKLFF
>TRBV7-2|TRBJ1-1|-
CASRSGWGKPEAFF
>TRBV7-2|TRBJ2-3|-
CASSGGTVSTDTQYF
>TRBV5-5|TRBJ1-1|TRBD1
CASSGTGTEAFF
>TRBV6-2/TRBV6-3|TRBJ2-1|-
CASSYIFDNEQFF
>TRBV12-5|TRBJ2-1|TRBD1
CASGHSTGDRFF
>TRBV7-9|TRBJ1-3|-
CASSSGQSGNTIYF
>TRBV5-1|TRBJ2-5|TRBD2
CASSFLAGIQETQYF
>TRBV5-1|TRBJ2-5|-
CASSTGPTSSGMQTQYF
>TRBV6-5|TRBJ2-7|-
CASSYQPGAYEQYF
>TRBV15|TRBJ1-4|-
CATSRDGVGQGFGFEKLFF
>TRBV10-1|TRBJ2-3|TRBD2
CASSEARGVTDTQYF